The present T cell receptor beta chain was sequenced within a study of T cells in Graves' hyperthyroidism and ophthalmopathy. V lost 6 bases, J lost 5 bases, and 13 bases lay in between. The CDR3 loop spans 13 amino acids. Germline V gives CDR1 MNHEY, CDR2 SVGEGT. With respect to this clonotype: What it binds is unknown.

Study findings and constraints: Ophthalmopathy onset followed model prediction by a median roughly six months.

The source material, RNA transcripts, was used to amplify TCR beta CDR3 regions. During a first-round RT-PCR of the TCR CDR3, the HTBI primer set was used. TCRdb reprocessed the multiplex PCR reads via MiXCR and lists one record per CDR3 protein. This sample has roughly 510,000 distinct CDR3 sequences, with around 21% found just once. Calling Graves' hyperthyroidism stable meant ophthalmopathy did not progress within 18 months. Patients were aged 18 to 65, had disease duration under 2 months, and had newly diagnosed hyperthyroidism. Exclusion followed for patients with uncontrolled infection, other autoimmune disease, pregnancy or lactation.

Sequenced material: blood. The V gene is TRBV6-2 or TRBV6-3, the J gene TRBJ1-1; no definite D call. This clonotype originated in a young man with Graves' hyperthyroidism. DNA for the CDR3: TGTGCCAGCAGGAGTCCGGAGAGGACTGAAGCTTTCTTT. This sequence encodes CASRSPERTEAFF.